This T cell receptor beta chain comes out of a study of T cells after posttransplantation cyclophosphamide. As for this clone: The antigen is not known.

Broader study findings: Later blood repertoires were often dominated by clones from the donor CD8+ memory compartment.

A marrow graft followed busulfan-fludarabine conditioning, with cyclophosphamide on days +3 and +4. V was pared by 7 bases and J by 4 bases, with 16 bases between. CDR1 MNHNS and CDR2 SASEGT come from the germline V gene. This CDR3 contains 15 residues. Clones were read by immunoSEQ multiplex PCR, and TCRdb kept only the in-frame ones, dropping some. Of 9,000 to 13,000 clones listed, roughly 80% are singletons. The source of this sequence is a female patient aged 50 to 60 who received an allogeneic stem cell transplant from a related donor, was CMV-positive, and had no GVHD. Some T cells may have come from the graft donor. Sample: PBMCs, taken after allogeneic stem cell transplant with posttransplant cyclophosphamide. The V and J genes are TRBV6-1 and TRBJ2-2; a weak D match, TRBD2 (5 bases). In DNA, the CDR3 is TGTGCCAGCACTCCTGTAGCGTGGGGCACCGGGGAGCTGTTTTTT. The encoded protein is CASTPVAWGTGELFF.